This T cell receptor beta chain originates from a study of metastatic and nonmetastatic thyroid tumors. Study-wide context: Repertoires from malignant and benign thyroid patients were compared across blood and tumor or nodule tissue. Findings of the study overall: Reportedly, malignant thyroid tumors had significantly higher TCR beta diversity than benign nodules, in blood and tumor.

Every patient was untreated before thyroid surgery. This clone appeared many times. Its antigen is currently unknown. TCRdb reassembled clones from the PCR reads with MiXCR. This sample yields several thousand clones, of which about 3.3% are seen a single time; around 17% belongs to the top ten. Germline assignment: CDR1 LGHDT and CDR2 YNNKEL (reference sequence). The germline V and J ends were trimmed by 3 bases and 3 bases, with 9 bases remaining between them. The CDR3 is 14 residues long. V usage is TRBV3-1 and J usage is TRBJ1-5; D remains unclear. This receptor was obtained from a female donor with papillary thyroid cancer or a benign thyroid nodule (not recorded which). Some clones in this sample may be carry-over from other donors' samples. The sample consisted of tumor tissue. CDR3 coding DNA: TGTGCCAGCAGCCAGGGAAGGTTCAATCAGCCCCAGCATTTT. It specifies CASSQGRFNQPQHF.